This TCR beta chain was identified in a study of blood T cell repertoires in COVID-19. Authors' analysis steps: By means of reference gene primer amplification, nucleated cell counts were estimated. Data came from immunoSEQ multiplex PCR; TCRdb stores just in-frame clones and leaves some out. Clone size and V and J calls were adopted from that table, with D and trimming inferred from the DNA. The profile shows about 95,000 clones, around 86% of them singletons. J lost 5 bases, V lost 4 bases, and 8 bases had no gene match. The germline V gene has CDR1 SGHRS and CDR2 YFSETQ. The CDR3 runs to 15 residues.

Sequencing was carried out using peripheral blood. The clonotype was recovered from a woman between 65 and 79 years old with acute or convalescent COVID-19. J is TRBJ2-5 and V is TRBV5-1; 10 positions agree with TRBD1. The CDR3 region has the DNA TGCGCCAGCAGCGAGCGGGACAGGGGAATGGAGACCCAGTACTTC. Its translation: CASSERDRGMETQYF. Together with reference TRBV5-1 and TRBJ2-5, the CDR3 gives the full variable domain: KAGVTQTPRYLIKTRGQQVTLSCSPISGHRSVSWYQQTPGQGLQFLFEYFSETQRNKGNFPGRFSGRQFSNSRSEMNVSTLELGDSALYLCASSERDRGMETQYFGPGTRLLVL.